One sample yielded the 2 T cell receptor beta chains listed below, sequenced in a study of response to subunit inactivated influenza vaccine. TCRdb itself ran the RT-PCR reads through MiXCR, one entry per CDR3 protein. The table includes under 200,000 distinct CDR3 sequences, roughly a tenth detected once. This specimen was non-naive T cells sorted from PBMCs, taken 45 days after vaccination. The receptors stem from a man in his fifties who received an inactivated influenza vaccine.

This clonotype has just a few counts. The rearrangement links TRBV29-1 to TRBJ2-4, with 7 bases aligning to TRBD1. The junction had 6 bases not matched to a gene; V was cut back by 4 bases and J by 0 bases. In germline, CDR1 is SQVTM, CDR2 ANQGSEA. CDR3 length: 15 residues. In nucleotides, the CDR3 is TGCAGCGTTGCCGGACAGGAGTTAGCCAAAAACATTCAGTACTTC. It translates to CSVAGQELAKNIQYF. Looking up the rest from reference TRBV29-1 and TRBJ2-4 gives the full variable domain: SAVISQKPSRDICQRGTSLTIQCQVDSQVTMMFWYRQQPGQSLTLIATANQGSEATYESGFVIDKFPISRPNLTFSTLTVSNMSPEDSSIYLCSVAGQELAKNIQYFGAGTRLSVL.

Only a few counts were recorded for this clonotype. V is TRBV10-3 and J is TRBJ1-2; D remains unclear. The CDR3 has 13 amino acids. Germline V CDR1 and CDR2: ENHRY, SYGVKD. V dropped 0 bases and J dropped 6 bases, with 8 bases sitting between them. The CDR3 is CAISESMDHGYTF. The CDR3, as DNA: TGTGCCATCAGTGAGTCGATGGACCATGGCTACACCTTC.